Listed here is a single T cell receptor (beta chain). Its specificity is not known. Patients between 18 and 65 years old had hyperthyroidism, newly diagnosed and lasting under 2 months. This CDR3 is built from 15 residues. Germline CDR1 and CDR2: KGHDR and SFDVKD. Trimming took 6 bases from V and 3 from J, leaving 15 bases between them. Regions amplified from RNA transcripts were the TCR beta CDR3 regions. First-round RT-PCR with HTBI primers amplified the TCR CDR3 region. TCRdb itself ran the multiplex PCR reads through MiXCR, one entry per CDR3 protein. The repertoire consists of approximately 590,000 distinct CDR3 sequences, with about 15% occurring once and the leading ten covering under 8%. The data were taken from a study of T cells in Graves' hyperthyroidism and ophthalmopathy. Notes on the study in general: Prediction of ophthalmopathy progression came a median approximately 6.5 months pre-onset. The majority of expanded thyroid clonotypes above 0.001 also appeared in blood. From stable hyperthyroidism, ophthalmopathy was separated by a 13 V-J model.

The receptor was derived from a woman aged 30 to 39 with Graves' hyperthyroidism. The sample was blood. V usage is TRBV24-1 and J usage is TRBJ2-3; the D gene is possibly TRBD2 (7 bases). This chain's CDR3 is CATSPPGGLTDTQYF. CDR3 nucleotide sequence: TGTGCCACCAGTCCTCCGGGGGGCTTGACAGATACGCAGTATTTT.